The subject of this entry is one TCR beta chain. Its matching antigen is unknown. This entry is derived from a study of beta chain features in type 1 diabetes. Overall study results and limits: Possible PCR preference for shorter templates applied equally to patients and controls. TCRB CDR3s from Type 1 diabetes patients were moderately but significantly shorter in all four CD4+ subsets.

Germline V lookup: CDR1 MDHEN, CDR2 SYDVKM. There are 13 residues in the CDR3. The V end lost 6 bases, the J end lost 6 bases, and 11 bases lay between the germline ends. As every portion of the isolated RNA was reverse transcribed, the sequencing read expressed TCRB transcripts. The table came from immunoSEQ multiplex PCR; TCRdb's copy has only in-frame clones and leaves some out. The top ten hold roughly 0.011% of the sample, which has around 260,000 clones, around 25% seen once. What was sequenced was naive CD4+ T cells from blood. The source of this sequence is a woman in her 30s with type 1 diabetes. V usage is TRBV28 and J usage is TRBJ2-2; D uncertain. The chain's CDR3 is CASSTQVPGELFF. Written as DNA, the CDR3 is TGTGCCAGCAGCACGCAGGTTCCCGGGGAGCTGTTTTTT. Combining the CDR3 with reference TRBV28 and TRBJ2-2 gives the whole variable domain DVKVTQSSRYLVKRTGEKVFLECVQDMDHENMFWYRQDPGLGLRLIYFSYDVKMKEKGDIPEGYSVSREKKERFSLILESASTNQTSMYLCASSTQVPGELFFGEGSRLTVL.